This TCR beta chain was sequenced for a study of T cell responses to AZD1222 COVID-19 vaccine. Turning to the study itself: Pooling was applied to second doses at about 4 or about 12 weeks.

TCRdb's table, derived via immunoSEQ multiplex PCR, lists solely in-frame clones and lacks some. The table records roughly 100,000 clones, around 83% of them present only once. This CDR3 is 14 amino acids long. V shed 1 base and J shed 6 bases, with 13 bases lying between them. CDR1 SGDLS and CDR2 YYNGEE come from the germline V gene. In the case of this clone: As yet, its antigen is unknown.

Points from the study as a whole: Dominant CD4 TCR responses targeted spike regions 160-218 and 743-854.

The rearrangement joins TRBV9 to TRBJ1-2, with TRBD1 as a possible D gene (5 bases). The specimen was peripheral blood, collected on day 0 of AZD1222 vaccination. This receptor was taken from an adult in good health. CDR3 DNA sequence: TGTGCCAGCAGCGTATTGTCAGGGTCCGATGGCTACACCTTC. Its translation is CASSVLSGSDGYTF. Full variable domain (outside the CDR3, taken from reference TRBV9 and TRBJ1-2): DSGVTQTPKHLITATGQRVTLRCSPRSGDLSVYWYQQSLDQGLQFLIQYYNGEERAKGNILERFSAQQFPDLHSELNLSSLELGDSALYFCASSVLSGSDGYTFGSGTRLTVV.